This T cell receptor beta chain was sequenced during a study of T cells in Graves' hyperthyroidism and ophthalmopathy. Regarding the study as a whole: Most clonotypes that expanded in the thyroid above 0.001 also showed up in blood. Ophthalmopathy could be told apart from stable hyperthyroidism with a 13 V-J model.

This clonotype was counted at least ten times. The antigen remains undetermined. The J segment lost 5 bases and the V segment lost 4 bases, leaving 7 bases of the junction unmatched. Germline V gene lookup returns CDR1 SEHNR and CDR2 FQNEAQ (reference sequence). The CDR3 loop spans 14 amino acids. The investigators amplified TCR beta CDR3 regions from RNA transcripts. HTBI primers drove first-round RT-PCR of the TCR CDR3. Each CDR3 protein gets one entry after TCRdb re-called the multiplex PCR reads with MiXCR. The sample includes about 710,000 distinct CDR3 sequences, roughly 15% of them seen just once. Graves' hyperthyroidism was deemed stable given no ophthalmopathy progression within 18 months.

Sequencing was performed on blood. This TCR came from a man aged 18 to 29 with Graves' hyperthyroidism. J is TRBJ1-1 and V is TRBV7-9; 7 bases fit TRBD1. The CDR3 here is CASSSQGGRTEAFF. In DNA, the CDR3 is TGTGCCAGCAGCTCGCAGGGGGGACGGACTGAAGCTTTCTTT.